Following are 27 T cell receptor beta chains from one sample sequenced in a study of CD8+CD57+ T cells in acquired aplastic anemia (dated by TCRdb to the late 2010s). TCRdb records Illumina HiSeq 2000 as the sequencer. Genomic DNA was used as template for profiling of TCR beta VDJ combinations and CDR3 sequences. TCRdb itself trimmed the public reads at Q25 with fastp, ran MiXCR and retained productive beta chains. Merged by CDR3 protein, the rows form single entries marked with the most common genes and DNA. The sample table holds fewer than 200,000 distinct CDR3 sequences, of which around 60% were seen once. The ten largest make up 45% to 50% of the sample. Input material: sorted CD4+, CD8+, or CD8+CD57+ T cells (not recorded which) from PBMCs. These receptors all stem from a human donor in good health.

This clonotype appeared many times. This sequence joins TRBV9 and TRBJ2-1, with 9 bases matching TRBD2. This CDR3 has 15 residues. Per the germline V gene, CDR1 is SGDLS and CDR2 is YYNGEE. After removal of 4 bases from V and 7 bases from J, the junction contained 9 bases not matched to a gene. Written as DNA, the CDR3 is TGTGCCAGCAGCACCGGGACTAGCCTCACGAATGAGCAGTTCTTC. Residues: CASSTGTSLTNEQFF.

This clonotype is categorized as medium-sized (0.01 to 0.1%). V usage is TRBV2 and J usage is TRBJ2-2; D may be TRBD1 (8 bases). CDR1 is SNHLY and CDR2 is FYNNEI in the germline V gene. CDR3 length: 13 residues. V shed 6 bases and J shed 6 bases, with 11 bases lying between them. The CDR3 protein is CASRTGGAGELFF. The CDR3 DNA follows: TGTGCCAGCAGAACAGGGGGGGCCGGGGAGCTGTTTTTT.

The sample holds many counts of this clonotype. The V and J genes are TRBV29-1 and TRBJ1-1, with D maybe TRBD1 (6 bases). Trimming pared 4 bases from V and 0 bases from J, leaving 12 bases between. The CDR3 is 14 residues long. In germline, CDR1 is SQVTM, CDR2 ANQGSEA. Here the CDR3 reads CSVGGTYMNTEAFF. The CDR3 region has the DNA TGCAGCGTTGGTGGGACATACATGAACACTGAAGCTTTCTTT.

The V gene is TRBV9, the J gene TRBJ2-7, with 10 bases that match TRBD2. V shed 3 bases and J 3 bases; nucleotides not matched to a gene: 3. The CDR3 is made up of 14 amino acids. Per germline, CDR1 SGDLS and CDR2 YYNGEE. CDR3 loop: CASSASSGSYEQYF. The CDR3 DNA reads TGTGCCAGCAGCGCCTCTAGCGGGAGCTACGAGCAGTACTTC.

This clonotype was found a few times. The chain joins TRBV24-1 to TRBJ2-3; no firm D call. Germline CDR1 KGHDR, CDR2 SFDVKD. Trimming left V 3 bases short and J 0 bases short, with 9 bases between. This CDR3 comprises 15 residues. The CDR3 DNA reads TGTGCCACCAGTGATATTAAAGACAGCACAGATACGCAGTATTTT. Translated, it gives CATSDIKDSTDTQYF.

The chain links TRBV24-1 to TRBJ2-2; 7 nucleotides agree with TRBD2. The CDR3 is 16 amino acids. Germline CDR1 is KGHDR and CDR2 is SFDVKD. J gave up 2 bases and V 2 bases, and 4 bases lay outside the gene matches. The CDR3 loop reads CATSDWGLQNTGELFF. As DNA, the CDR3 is TGTGCCACCAGTGATTGGGGACTACAAAACACCGGGGAGCTGTTTTTT.

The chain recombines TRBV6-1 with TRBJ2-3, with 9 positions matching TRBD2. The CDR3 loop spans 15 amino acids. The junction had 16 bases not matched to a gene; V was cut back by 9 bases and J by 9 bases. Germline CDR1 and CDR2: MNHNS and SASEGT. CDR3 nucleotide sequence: TGTGCCAGTACCCGTGCGCGGGAGGGCCCACGGACGCAGTATTTT. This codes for CASTRAREGPRTQYF.

Written as DNA, the CDR3 is TGTGCCAGCAGCTCCACCGGGACTAGCAAAGAGACCCAGTACTTC. Translating gives CASSSTGTSKETQYF. This chain links TRBV7-9 with TRBJ2-5; 9 bases are a match to TRBD2. This CDR3 contains 15 residues. With 4 bases clipped from V and 3 bases from J, the junction kept 6 bases outside the gene matches. CDR1 and CDR2 (germline): SEHNR, FQNEAQ (reference sequence). Based on the CDR3 plus reference TRBV7-9 and TRBJ2-5, the full variable domain is DTGVSQNPRHKITKRGQNVTFRCDPISEHNRLYWYRQTLGQGPEFLTYFQNEAQLEKSRLLSDRFSAERPKGSFSTLEIQRTEQGDSAMYLCASSSTGTSKETQYFGPGTRLLVL.

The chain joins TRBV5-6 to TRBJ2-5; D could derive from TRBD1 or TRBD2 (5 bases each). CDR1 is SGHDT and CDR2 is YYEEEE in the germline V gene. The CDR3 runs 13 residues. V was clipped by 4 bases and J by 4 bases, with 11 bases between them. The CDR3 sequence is CASSETRGETQYF. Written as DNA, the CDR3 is TGTGCCAGCAGCGAAACTAGGGGAGAGACCCAGTACTTC.

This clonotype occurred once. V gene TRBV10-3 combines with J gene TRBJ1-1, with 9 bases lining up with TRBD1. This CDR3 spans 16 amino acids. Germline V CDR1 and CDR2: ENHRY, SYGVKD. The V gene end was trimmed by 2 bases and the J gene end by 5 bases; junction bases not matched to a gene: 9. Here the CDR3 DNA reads TGTGCCATCAGTGAGCTGGGACAGGGAGGGTTTACTGAAGCTTTCTTT. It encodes CAISELGQGGFTEAFF.

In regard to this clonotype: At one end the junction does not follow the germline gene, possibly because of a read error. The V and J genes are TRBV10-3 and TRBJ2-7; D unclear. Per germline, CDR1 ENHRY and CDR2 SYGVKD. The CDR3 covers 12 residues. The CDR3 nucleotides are TGTGCCAGCAGTTACCCCACGGCCGAGCAGTACTTC. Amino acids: CASSYPTAEQYF.

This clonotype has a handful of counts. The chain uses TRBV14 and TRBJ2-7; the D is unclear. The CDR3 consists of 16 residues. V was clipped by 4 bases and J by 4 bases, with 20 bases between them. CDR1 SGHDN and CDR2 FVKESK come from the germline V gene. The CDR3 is CASSPPGPSPPYEQYF. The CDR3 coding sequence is TGTGCCAGCAGCCCTCCGGGCCCCTCCCCCCCTTACGAGCAGTACTTC.

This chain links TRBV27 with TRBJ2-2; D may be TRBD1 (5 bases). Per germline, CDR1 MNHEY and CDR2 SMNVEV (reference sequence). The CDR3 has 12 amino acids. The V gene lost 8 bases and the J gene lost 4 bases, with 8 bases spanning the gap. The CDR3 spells CASGQGTGELFF. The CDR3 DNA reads TGTGCCAGCGGCCAGGGCACCGGGGAGCTGTTTTTT.

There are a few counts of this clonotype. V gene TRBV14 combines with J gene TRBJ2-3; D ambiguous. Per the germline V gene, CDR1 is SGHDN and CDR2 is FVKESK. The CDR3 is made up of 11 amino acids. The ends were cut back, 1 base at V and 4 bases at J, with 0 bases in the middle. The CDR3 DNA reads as TGTGCCAGCAGCCAAGCAGATACGCAGTATTTT. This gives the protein CASSQADTQYF.

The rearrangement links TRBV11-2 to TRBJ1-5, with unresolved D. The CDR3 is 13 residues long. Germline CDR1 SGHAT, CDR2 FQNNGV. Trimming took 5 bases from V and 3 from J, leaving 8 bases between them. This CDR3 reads CASSPNANQPQHF. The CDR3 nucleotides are TGTGCCAGCAGCCCCAACGCCAATCAGCCCCAGCATTTT. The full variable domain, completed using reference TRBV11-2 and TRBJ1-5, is EAGVAQSPRYKIIEKRQSVAFWCNPISGHATLYWYQQILGQGPKLLIQFQNNGVVDDSQLPKDRFSAERLKGVDSTLKIQPAKLEDSAVYLCASSPNANQPQHFGDGTRLSIL.

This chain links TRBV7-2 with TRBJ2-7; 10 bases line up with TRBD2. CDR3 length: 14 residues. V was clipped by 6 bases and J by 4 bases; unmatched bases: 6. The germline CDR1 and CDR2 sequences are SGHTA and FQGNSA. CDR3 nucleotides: TGTGCCAGCAGGAGTAGCGGGAGGAGGTACGAGCAGTACTTC. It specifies CASRSSGRRYEQYF.

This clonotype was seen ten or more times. The CDR3 DNA follows: TGTGCCAGCAGCCTCACGGCGCGGGAGGCGGCTTTCTTT. Its protein product is CASSLTAREAAFF. The rearrangement uses TRBV13 and TRBJ1-1; no clear D. Trimming stripped 5 bases from V and 11 bases from J, with 18 bases between. Germline CDR1 reads PRHDT; CDR2 reads FYEKMQ (reference sequence). The CDR3 covers 13 residues.

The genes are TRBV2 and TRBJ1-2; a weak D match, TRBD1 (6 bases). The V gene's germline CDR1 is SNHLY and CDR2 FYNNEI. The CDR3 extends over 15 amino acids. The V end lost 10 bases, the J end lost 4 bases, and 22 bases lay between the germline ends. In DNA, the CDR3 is TGTGCCACCAGCCACAAAGACAGGAGGATCTATGGCTACACCTTC. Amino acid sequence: CATSHKDRRIYGYTF.

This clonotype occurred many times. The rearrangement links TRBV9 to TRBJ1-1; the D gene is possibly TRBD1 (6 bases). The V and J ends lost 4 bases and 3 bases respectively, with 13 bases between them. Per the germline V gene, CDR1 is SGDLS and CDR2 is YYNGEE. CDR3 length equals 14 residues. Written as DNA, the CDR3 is TGTGCCAGCAGCACCACAGGGTGGGACACTGAAGCTTTCTTT. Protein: CASSTTGWDTEAFF.

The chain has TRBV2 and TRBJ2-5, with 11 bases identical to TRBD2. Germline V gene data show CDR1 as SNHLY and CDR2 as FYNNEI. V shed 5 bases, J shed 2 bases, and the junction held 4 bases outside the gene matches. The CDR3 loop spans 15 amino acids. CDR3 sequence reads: CASSQTSGVQETQYF. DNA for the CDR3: TGTGCCAGCAGTCAGACTAGCGGGGTACAAGAGACCCAGTACTTC.

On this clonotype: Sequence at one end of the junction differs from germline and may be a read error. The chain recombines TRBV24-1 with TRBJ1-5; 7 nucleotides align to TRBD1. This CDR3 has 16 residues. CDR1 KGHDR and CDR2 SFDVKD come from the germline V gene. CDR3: CSASDQGSNRGQPQHF. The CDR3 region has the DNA TGCAGTGCTAGTGATCAGGGAAGCAACAGGGGTCAGCCCCAGCATTTT.

As DNA, the CDR3 is TGTGCCAGCAGCTCCGACAGGTCTGATACGCAGTATTTT. Encoded protein: CASSSDRSDTQYF. V gene TRBV2 combines with J gene TRBJ2-3; D possibly corresponds to TRBD1 (6 bases). Germline-derived CDR1 and CDR2 are SNHLY and FYNNEI. The CDR3 covers 13 residues. Trimming shortened V by 6 bases and J by 6 bases, and 13 bases separated the two germline ends.

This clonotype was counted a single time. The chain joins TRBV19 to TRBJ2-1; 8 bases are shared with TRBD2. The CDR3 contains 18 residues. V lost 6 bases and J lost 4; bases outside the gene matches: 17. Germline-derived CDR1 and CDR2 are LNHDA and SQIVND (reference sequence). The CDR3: CASSPRQAGAKIYNEQFF. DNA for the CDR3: TGTGCCAGTAGCCCCCGACAAGCGGGGGCCAAAATATACAATGAGCAGTTCTTC.

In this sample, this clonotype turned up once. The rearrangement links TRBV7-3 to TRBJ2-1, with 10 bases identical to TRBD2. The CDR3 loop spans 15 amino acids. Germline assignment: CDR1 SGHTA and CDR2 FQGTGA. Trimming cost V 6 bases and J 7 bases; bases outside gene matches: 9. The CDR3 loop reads CASSELAGVKNEQFF. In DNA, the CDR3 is TGTGCCAGCAGTGAGCTAGCGGGGGTCAAGAATGAGCAGTTCTTC.

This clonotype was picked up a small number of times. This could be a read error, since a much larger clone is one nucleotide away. The chain's CDR3 is CASSLRTSYFTDTQYF. The CDR3 DNA reads as TGTGCCAGCAGCCTCAGGACCTCATACTTCACAGATACGCAGTATTTT. The rearrangement links TRBV7-8 to TRBJ2-3, with no clear D. Germline assignment: CDR1 SGHVS and CDR2 FQNEAQ. The CDR3 has 16 amino acids. V lost 5 bases and J 2 bases, leaving 17 bases between the germline ends.

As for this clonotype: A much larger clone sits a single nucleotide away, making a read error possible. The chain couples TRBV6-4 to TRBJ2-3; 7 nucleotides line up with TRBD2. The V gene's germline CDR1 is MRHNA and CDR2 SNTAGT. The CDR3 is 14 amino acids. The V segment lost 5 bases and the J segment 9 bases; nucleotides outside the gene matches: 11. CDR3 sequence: CASSSGREGATQYF. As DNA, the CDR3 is TGTGCCAGCAGTAGCGGCAGGGAGGGAGCCACGCAGTATTTT.

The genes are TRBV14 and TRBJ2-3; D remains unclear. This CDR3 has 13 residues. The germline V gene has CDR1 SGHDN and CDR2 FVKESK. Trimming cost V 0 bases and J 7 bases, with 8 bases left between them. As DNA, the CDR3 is TGTGCCAGCAGCCAAGAGTTCACCCATACGCAGTATTTT. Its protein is CASSQEFTHTQYF.